This TCR beta chain was found in a study of blood T cell repertoires in COVID-19. Generated by immunoSEQ multiplex PCR, the TCRdb table keeps only in-frame clones and is missing some. The table lists approximately 670,000 clones, 85% to 90% of them singletons. V was clipped by 2 bases and J by 1 base, with 12 bases between them. The CDR3 runs to 15 residues. CDR1 and CDR2 from the germline V gene are MNHNS and SASEGT. This chain connects TRBV6-1 to TRBJ2-7, with unresolved D. The TCR was taken from a woman under 30 with acute or convalescent COVID-19. The sample consisted of peripheral blood. The CDR3 region is CASSERETGSYEQYF. Written as DNA, the CDR3 is TGTGCCAGCAGTGAACGAGAGACCGGGTCCTACGAGCAGTACTTC.